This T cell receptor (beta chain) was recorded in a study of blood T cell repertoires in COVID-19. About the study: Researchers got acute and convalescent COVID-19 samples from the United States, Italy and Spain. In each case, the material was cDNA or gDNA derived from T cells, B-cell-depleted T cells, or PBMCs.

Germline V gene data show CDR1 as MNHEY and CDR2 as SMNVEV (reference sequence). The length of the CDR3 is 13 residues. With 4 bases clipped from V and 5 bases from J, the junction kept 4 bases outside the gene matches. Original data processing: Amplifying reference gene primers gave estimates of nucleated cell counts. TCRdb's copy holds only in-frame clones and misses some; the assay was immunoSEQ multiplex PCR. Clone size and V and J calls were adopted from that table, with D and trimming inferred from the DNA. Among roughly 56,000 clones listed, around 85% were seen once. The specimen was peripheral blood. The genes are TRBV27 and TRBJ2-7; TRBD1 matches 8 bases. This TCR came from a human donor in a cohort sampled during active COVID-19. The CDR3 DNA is TGTGCCAGCAGTTCAGGGGGCTTCGACGAGCAGTACTTC. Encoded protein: CASSSGGFDEQYF.